A selection of T cell receptor beta chains follows, all from one sample in a study of blood T cells in healthy people across ages. In TCRdb, the 5' RACE reads were re-called with MiXCR into one record per CDR3 protein. The table includes around 900,000 distinct CDR3 sequences, about 51% detected once. Sequences were obtained from blood. The receptors originated from a woman aged 55-70 years in good health. The CDR3 runs from the conserved cysteine through the conserved F or W. Clone size is stated in some rows and not others, as once, few, many or a class when expanded.

- | TRBV20-1 | CSARAGTGKETQYF
- | TRBV5-1 | CASSFEIGAISTDTQYF
few | TRBV29-1 | CSVLMHRGNTEAFF
few | TRBV29-1 | CSVGLIAGGFGNEQFF
few | TRBV3-1 | CASSPTSYTEQFF
- | TRBV14 | CASSYAYLAGGADTQYF
- | TRBV4-3 | CANSLGTKTDTQYF
few | TRBV9 | CASSVAVVGDTQYF
- | TRBV3-1 | CASSWTATNEKLFF
- | TRBV14 | CASSRGAGDYEQYF
few | TRBV12-3/TRBV12-4 | CASSPPAPGDETQYF
- | TRBV4-2 | CASSHSGWSGDEQYF
- | TRBV18 | CASSPAVGAGNNEQFF
- | TRBV7-2 | CASSLDPWTSGNTGELFF
- | TRBV7-2 | CASSPKGASTQYF
few | TRBV24-1 | CATRPGGEQETQYF
- | TRBV30 | CAWSVGTPRMSKFF
- | TRBV9 | CASSVGTSGTYNEQFF
- | TRBV12-3/TRBV12-4 | CASRYTGELFF
few | TRBV29-1 | CSALVGGHNQPQHF
few | TRBV5-5 | CASSQLAGYEQFF
- | TRBV12-3/TRBV12-4 | CASSKRQGETQYF
few | TRBV28 | CATRVWRDPYYEQYF
few | TRBV7-3 | CASSFSGAQALTQYF
- | TRBV5-6 | CASSSTGLAGSHEQYF
- | TRBV27 | CASSSGRTDTQYF
- | TRBV14 | CASSQDWLAAQYF
- | TRBV2 | CASSGGAGTNIQYF
- | TRBV28 | CASSPSDKETQYF
- | TRBV6-5 | CASSFDGRARTQYF
many | TRBV20-1 | CSWAPGGGRVDEQYF
- | TRBV20-1 | CSARDSGRVTYEQYF
- | TRBV6-2/TRBV6-3 | CASRKDRGYQPQHF
many | TRBV27 | CASRPFEGASVLPYEQYF
- | TRBV29-1 | CSVVRTGGSYEQYF
- | TRBV4-1 | CASSPPRGSGLAGAPEQYF
few | TRBV3-1 | CASSQSAGAYGYTF
once | TRBV6-2/TRBV6-3 | CASSVPTRTGLSYEQYF
few | TRBV5-5 | CASSPVLAGEQETQYF
- | TRBV5-1 | CASSLGGGLAGLYNEQFF
- | TRBV5-1 | CASSGQVGETQYF
few | TRBV6-5 | CASSYLGDSADTQYF
few | TRBV6-2/TRBV6-3 | CASSSVITYEQYF
- | TRBV27 | CASSLTMNEQFF
- | TRBV15 | CATSEGNGYEQYF
- | TRBV7-2 | CASSPVGNNQPQHF
few | TRBV9 | CASSVDPHQPQHF
few | TRBV7-2 | CASSQPTRSPYEQYF
few | TRBV5-1 | CASSPAVGRRSGANVLTF
- | TRBV27 | CASSSTGGWADTQYF
- | TRBV11-2 | CASSPPRSQETQYF
- | TRBV4-1 | CASSQDLGLAATYEQYF
few | TRBV14 | CASSQAQGVRLTF